What follows is one T cell receptor (beta chain) and its context. The antigen is not known. The data were taken from a study of T cells in localized non-small cell lung cancer. Repertoires were generated with immunoSEQ multiplex PCR, while TCRdb's copy carries only in-frame clones and drops some. The sample records about 41,000 clones, 83% being singletons. This CDR3 is built from 15 residues. V lost 5 bases, J lost 5 bases, and 12 bases stayed unmatched. The V gene's germline CDR1 is LNHDA and CDR2 SQIVND (reference sequence). Study-level points and caveats: Density of T cells in blood, when higher, went with longer overall survival.

The chain joins TRBV19 to TRBJ2-7; 7 bases fit TRBD2. The source material was PBMCs, sampled before any cancer treatment. The clonotype originates from a man aged 40 to 70 with stage II lung adenocarcinoma. The CDR3 nucleotides read TGTGCCAGTAGTGCACGGGGACTATTCGACAACGAGCAGTACTTC. This sequence encodes CASSARGLFDNEQYF.